A single sample gave rise to the 23 T cell receptor beta chains below, sequenced in a study of T cell responses to AZD1222 COVID-19 vaccine (dated by TCRdb to about 2021). This specimen's time point label, interpreted: baseline before first vaccination. The receptor library was made with the immunoSEQ multiplex PCR assay. This immuneACCESS table, as held by TCRdb, lists in-frame sequences with V and J called but not all clones. Of the missing ones, under half trace to an unresolved V gene in checked studies; the others have no known cause. This sample holds more than 100,000 clones; approximately 91% were observed only once. The ten biggest clones cover 1.5% to 2% of the sample. Sequencing used peripheral blood, obtained on day 0 of AZD1222 vaccination. The receptor set was obtained from an adult in good health.

The chain links TRBV7-3 to TRBJ1-1; D call uncertain. Per germline, CDR1 SGHTA and CDR2 FQGTGA. CDR3 length: 13 amino acids. The germline V and J ends were trimmed by 6 bases and 2 bases, with 10 bases remaining between them. The CDR3 DNA sequence: TGTGCCAGCAGATACGACACAAACACTGAAGCTTTCTTT. Translation gives CASRYDTNTEAFF.

This clone was recorded once. The chain joins TRBV3-1 (or the pseudogene TRBV3-2) to TRBJ2-2; D remains unclear. Trimming removed 1 base from V and 6 bases from J, with 3 bases in between. Per the germline V gene, CDR1 is LGHDT and CDR2 is YNNKEL (reference sequence). CDR3 length equals 12 residues. CDR3 bases: TGTGCCAGCAGCCAAGCCTCCGGGGAGCTGTTTTTT. Encoded protein: CASSQASGELFF.

The chain is built from TRBV9 and TRBJ1-2; D gene uncertain. This CDR3 is built from 16 residues. The germline CDR1 and CDR2 sequences are SGDLS and YYNGEE. V lost 3 bases and J 8 bases, leaving 23 bases between the germline ends. CDR3 nucleotide sequence: TGTGCCAGCAGCGCCGAGGCGCGAGCCGTGACTTCCGGCTACACCTTC. Its protein is CASSAEARAVTSGYTF.

This sequence joins TRBV30 and TRBJ1-6, with a possible D match to TRBD1 (5 bases). Trimming shortened V by 5 bases and J by 7 bases, and 15 bases separated the two germline ends. The CDR3 spans 14 residues. In germline, CDR1 is GTSNPN, CDR2 SVGIG (reference sequence). This chain's CDR3 is CAWAPGTVNSPLHF. Written as DNA, the CDR3 is TGTGCCTGGGCTCCGGGGACGGTGAATTCACCCCTCCACTTT.

CDR3 residues: CASSHMGAPGQQNTEAFF. CDR3 nucleotides: TGTGCCAGCAGCCATATGGGGGCACCGGGACAGCAGAACACTGAAGCTTTCTTT. The rearrangement links TRBV7-3 to TRBJ1-1; 7 positions agree with TRBD1. After removal of 5 bases from V and 1 base from J, the junction contained 16 bases not matched to a gene. The CDR3 spans 18 residues. Germline CDR1 and CDR2: SGHTA and FQGTGA.

This clone has just a few counts. This rearrangement joins TRBV5-6 to TRBJ1-2; D ambiguous. Germline assignment: CDR1 SGHDT and CDR2 YYEEEE. V was pared by 4 bases and J by 2 bases, with 12 bases between. The CDR3 loop spans 14 amino acids. The DNA for the CDR3 is TGTGCCAGCAGCCTGGACCGGAACAACTATGGCTACACCTTC. Translating gives CASSLDRNNYGYTF.

This chain connects TRBV27 to TRBJ1-1; D is ambiguous. This CDR3 is 14 amino acids long. V was cut by 6 bases and J by 1 base, with 12 bases left in between. From germline, CDR1 is MNHEY and CDR2 SMNVEV (reference sequence). This CDR3 reads CASRPPVWNTEAFF. The CDR3 bases are TGTGCCAGCAGGCCCCCTGTTTGGAACACTGAAGCTTTCTTT.

The chain couples TRBV24-1 to TRBJ2-1; 14 bases map to TRBD2. The CDR3 contains 15 residues. The junction had 7 bases not matched to a gene; V was cut back by 9 bases and J by 7 bases. Looked up from germline, CDR1 is KGHDR and CDR2 is SFDVKD. The CDR3 sequence is CATDTGTSGRNEQFF. CDR3 in DNA: TGTGCCACCGATACCGGGACTAGCGGGAGAAATGAGCAGTTCTTC.

This clone is medium-sized within its sample. The rearrangement uses TRBV6-5 and TRBJ2-3; TRBD1 is a possible D gene (5 bases). This CDR3 has 15 residues. V was cut by 5 bases and J by 2 bases, with 14 bases left in between. Germline V CDR1 and CDR2: MNHEY, SVGAGI. The CDR3 bases are TGTGCCAGCAGTCCCGGGCAGGGTGTCACAGATACGCAGTATTTT. Translation: CASSPGQGVTDTQYF.

The V gene is TRBV3-1 (or the pseudogene TRBV3-2), the J gene TRBJ1-2; no clear D gene. V was pared by 2 bases and J by 3 bases, with 4 bases between. The CDR3 consists of 12 residues. From germline, CDR1 is LGHDT and CDR2 YNNKEL (reference sequence). Here the CDR3 DNA reads TGTGCCAGCAGCCAACCGGACTATGGCTACACCTTC. Residues: CASSQPDYGYTF.

The chain carries TRBV6-5 and TRBJ2-7; TRBD2 aligns across 7 bases. In germline, CDR1 is MNHEY, CDR2 SVGAGI. The CDR3 has 14 residues. With V trimmed by 6 bases and J by 4 bases, 9 bases remained unmatched. CDR3 nucleotides: TGTGCCAGCAGGGGACGGGGGGTCCGTTACGAGCAGTACTTC. It is translated as CASRGRGVRYEQYF.

The chain carries TRBV19 and TRBJ1-3; D gene ambiguous. The CDR3 has 14 amino acids. From germline, CDR1 is LNHDA and CDR2 SQIVND (reference sequence). Trimming left V 7 bases short and J 4 bases short, with 14 bases between. The CDR3 here is CASKTNPGGNTIYF. CDR3 nucleotide sequence: TGTGCCAGTAAAACCAATCCCGGCGGAAACACCATATATTTT.

V is TRBV2 and J is TRBJ1-4; 10 bases are shared with TRBD1. Germline V CDR1 and CDR2: SNHLY, FYNNEI. J lost 8 bases, V lost 1 base, and 4 bases had no gene match. The CDR3 extends over 15 amino acids. The CDR3 is CASSEGDRGDEKLFF. The CDR3 DNA follows: TGTGCCAGCAGTGAAGGGGACAGGGGAGACGAAAAACTGTTTTTT.

This clone came up once. The chain joins TRBV14 to TRBJ2-2; D unresolved. This CDR3 is 14 amino acids long. Looked up from germline, CDR1 is SGHDN and CDR2 is FVKESK. The V gene lost 4 bases and the J gene lost 5 bases, with 11 bases spanning the gap. The CDR3 sequence: CASSPIEETGELFF. In DNA form, the CDR3 reads TGTGCCAGCAGCCCCATTGAGGAAACCGGGGAGCTGTTTTTT.

The chain has TRBV5-4 and TRBJ1-2; maybe TRBD1 (5 bases). The germline V gene has CDR1 SGHNT and CDR2 YYREEE (reference sequence). V lost 4 bases, J lost 8 bases, and 15 bases lay in between. This CDR3 is 13 amino acids long. CDR3 nucleotide sequence: TGTGCCAGCAGCCCGGGCGGGGCCAGAGGCTACACCTTC. Translated: CASSPGGARGYTF.

This sequence joins TRBV10-3 and TRBJ1-1; TRBD1 matches at 8 bases. Germline V gene lookup returns CDR1 ENHRY and CDR2 SYGVKD. The CDR3 has 14 amino acids. V gave up 4 bases and J gave up 6 bases; unmatched junction bases: 7. The CDR3 loop is CAISGVTGEAEAFF. CDR3 nucleotide sequence: TGTGCCATCAGTGGGGTGACAGGGGAGGCTGAAGCTTTCTTT.

This chain connects TRBV29-1 to TRBJ2-3, with TRBD1 matching over 7 bases. Per the germline V gene, CDR1 is SQVTM and CDR2 is ANQGSEA. The CDR3 extends over 15 amino acids. V was clipped by 5 bases and J by 0 bases; unmatched bases: 8. The CDR3 sequence is CSVLDRELSTDTQYF. The CDR3 DNA reads as TGCAGCGTTCTAGACAGGGAATTAAGCACAGATACGCAGTATTTT.

The rearrangement uses TRBV7-2 and TRBJ2-5, with 8 bases fitting TRBD1. With V trimmed by 5 bases and J by 7 bases, 12 bases remained unmatched. CDR1 is SGHTA and CDR2 is FQGNSA in the germline V gene. The CDR3 sequence is 15 residues long. The CDR3 DNA sequence: TGTGCCAGCAGCCTTAAATCGACAGGGGTGGGGACCCAGTACTTC. Translating gives CASSLKSTGVGTQYF.

This clone showed up just once. This CDR3 reads CASSLAVTYEQYF. CDR3 sequence (DNA): TGTGCCAGCAGTTTAGCCGTAACCTACGAGCAGTACTTC. The chain employs TRBV27 and TRBJ2-7; D gene ambiguous. CDR3 length equals 13 residues. V was clipped by 2 bases and J by 2 bases, with 7 bases between them. Germline assignment: CDR1 MNHEY and CDR2 SMNVEV (reference sequence).

The chain links TRBV28 to TRBJ2-4; tentatively, D is TRBD1 or TRBD2 (5 bases each). The germline gives CDR1 MDHEN, CDR2 SYDVKM. The germline V and J ends were trimmed by 7 bases and 1 base, with 14 bases remaining between them. The CDR3 sequence is 15 residues long. CDR3 sequence reads: CASTPFRDAKNIQYF. For the CDR3, the DNA is TGTGCCAGCACCCCTTTCAGGGACGCCAAAAACATTCAGTACTTC.

The genes are TRBV4-1 and TRBJ2-7; D uncertain. Germline loops: CDR1 MGHRA, CDR2 YSYEKL. This CDR3 region has 15 residues. Deletions cut 0 bases from V and 6 bases from J, with 15 bases between. Here the CDR3 DNA reads TGCGCCAGCAGCCAAGATATAGCCGGCGGTAGCGAGCAGTACTTC. Translation: CASSQDIAGGSEQYF.

The chain links TRBV29-1 to TRBJ1-1, with D unclear. CDR3 length: 13 amino acids. Germline values: CDR1 SQVTM, CDR2 ANQGSEA. V gave up 2 bases and J gave up 1 base, with 8 bases separating them. CDR3 DNA sequence: TGCAGCGTTGAACCGGGCGGGAACACTGAAGCTTTCTTT. As protein: CSVEPGGNTEAFF.

The chain couples TRBV2 to TRBJ2-1; 7 bases map to TRBD2. With 6 bases clipped from V and 8 bases from J, the junction kept 10 bases outside the gene matches. Germline loops: CDR1 SNHLY, CDR2 FYNNEI. The CDR3 totals 14 residues. The CDR3 spells CASRVSGVGDEQFF. In nucleotides, the CDR3 is TGTGCCAGCAGGGTCAGCGGGGTCGGAGATGAGCAGTTCTTC.